This T cell receptor beta chain was documented in a study of cytomegalovirus exposure and HLA in healthy donors. V lost 7 bases and J 1 base, leaving 17 bases between the germline ends. CDR1 is SQVTM and CDR2 is ANQGSEA in the germline V gene. This CDR3 is 15 amino acids long. The PCR employed 60 Vbeta primers together with 13 Jbeta primers. TCRdb's copy holds only in-frame clones and misses some; the assay was immunoSEQ multiplex PCR. This sample has 130,000 to 150,000 clones; about three fifths occur once, and the top ten carry less than 3.5%. Study-level results: Association of a missense DCLRE1C variant with TCR beta V- and J-gene trimming was reported in a later analysis. A later analysis found TCR association rates differed by HLA locus, highest for DRB1 and lowest for HLA-C. From TCR beta sequences, most subjects' HLA-A and HLA-B alleles were reportedly predicted accurately. An Asian-associated ancestry cluster reportedly showed fewer N-insertions than the approximately 690-donor mean in a later analysis.

This clone has just a few counts. Its specificity is not known. The sequence came from a woman aged 25-40 years in good health and CMV-seropositive. The sample comprised PBMCs. The chain links TRBV29-1 to TRBJ2-4; D possibly corresponds to TRBD1 (6 bases). CDR3: CSARPAGEAKNIQYF. DNA of the CDR3: TGCAGCGCTCGCCCAGCAGGGGAGGCCAAAAACATTCAGTACTTC. Full variable domain (missing parts from reference TRBV29-1 and TRBJ2-4): SAVISQKPSRDICQRGTSLTIQCQVDSQVTMMFWYRQQPGQSLTLIATANQGSEATYESGFVIDKFPISRPNLTFSTLTVSNMSPEDSSIYLCSARPAGEAKNIQYFGAGTRLSVL.